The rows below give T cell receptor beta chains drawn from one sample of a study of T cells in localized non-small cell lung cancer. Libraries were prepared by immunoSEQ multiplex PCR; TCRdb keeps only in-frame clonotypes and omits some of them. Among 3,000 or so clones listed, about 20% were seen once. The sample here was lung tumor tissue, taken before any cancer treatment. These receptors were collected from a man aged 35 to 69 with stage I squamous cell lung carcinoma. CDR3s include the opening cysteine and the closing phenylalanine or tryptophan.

CASRGQGEDTQYF	TRBV9	TRBJ2-3
CASSVAHTGELFF	TRBV9	TRBJ2-2
CSVQVSSGGAFF	TRBV29-1	TRBJ1-1
CASSLTVHTEAFF	TRBV23-1	TRBJ1-1
CASLSPGQAYGYTF	TRBV6-8	TRBJ1-2
CASSWQGRNQPQHF	TRBV28	TRBJ1-5
CAWSGGGPSQETQYF	TRBV30	TRBJ2-5
CASGTSQSYNSPLHF	TRBV30	TRBJ1-6
CASSRIRDSEKLFF	TRBV6-8	TRBJ1-4
CASTHASQETQYF	TRBV7-2	TRBJ2-5
CASSLDMETGNQPQHF	TRBV11-3	TRBJ1-5
CASSRGQGRETQYF	TRBV28	TRBJ2-5
CASSLDREGGYTF	TRBV6-8	TRBJ1-2
CASAGDLHEQFF	TRBV6-8	TRBJ2-1
CASSAGGLAGGLSGANVLTF	TRBV19	TRBJ2-6
CASSYRGLLWFYGYTF	TRBV28	TRBJ1-2
CASSLGPTGHLLYEQYF	TRBV11-3	TRBJ2-7
CASSPLGSGGETQYF	TRBV11-3	TRBJ2-5
CASSPRTGGFEQFF	TRBV28	TRBJ2-1
CASMGQGLETQYF	TRBV19	TRBJ2-5
CASSSTSGVADTQYF	TRBV11-3	TRBJ2-3
CAYSTPSVKTQYF	TRBV30	TRBJ2-5
CASSLQGGPDTQYF	TRBV11-3	TRBJ2-3
CASSARLANKGEQFF	TRBV9	TRBJ2-1
CASSQLTGETEAFF	TRBV6-8	TRBJ1-1
CASSYYQPIVSNQPQHF	TRBV6-8	TRBJ1-5
CASSSISGGTGELFF	TRBV11-3	TRBJ2-2